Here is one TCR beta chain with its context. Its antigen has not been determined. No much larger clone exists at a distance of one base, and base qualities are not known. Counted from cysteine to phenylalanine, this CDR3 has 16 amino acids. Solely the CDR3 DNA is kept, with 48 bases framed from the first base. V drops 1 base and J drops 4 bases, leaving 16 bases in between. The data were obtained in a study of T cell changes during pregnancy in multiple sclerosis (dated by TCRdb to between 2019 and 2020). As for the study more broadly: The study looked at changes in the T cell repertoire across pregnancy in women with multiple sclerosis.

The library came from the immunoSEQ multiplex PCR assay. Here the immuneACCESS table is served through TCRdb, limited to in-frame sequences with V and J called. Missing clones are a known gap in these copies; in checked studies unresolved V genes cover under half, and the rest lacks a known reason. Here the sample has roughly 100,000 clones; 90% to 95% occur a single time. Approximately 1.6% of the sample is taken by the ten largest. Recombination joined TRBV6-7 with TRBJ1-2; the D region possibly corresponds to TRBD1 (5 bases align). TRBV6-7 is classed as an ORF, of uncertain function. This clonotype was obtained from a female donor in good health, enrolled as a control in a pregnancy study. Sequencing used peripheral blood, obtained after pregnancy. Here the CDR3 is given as CASSYWGRATFYGYTF. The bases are TGTGCCAGCAGTTACTGGGGCCGGGCCACCTTCTATGGCTACACCTTC.